This TCR beta chain was captured in a study of T cells in localized non-small cell lung cancer. Study-level results: Exceeding tumor, uninvolved adjacent lung had the highest T cell clonality. Density of T cells in blood, when higher, went with longer overall survival. Heterogeneity cannot be ruled out, as sequencing used one tumor region only. Out of the top 100 tumor clones, a median about 50 were seen in adjacent lung.

The method was immunoSEQ multiplex PCR; TCRdb's version includes in-frame clones alone and lacks a portion of them. The sample contains some 64,000 clones, around 81% of which appear only once. Germline values: CDR1 LGHNA, CDR2 YNFKEQ. This CDR3 is built from 15 residues. The V end lost 4 bases, the J end lost 1 base, and 11 bases lay between the germline ends. About this clone itself: Antigen unknown.

The receptor was isolated from a man aged 35-69 years with stage II lung adenocarcinoma. The sample was PBMCs, taken before any cancer treatment. The chain uses TRBV4-2 and TRBJ2-1, with D maybe TRBD2 (5 bases). In nucleotides, the CDR3 is TGTGCCAGCAGCCGGACTGTCCTGTCCTACAATGAGCAGTTCTTC. This gives the protein CASSRTVLSYNEQFF.